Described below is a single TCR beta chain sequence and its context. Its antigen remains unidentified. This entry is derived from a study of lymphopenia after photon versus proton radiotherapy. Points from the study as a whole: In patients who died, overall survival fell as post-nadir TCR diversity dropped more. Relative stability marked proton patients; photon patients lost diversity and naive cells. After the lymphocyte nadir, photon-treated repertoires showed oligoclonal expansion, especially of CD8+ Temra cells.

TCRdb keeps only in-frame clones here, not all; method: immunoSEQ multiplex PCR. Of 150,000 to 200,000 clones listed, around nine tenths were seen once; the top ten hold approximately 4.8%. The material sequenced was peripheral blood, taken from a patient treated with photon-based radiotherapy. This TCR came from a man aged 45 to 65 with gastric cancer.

The DNA of the CDR3 is TGTGCCAGCAGCGTGGGACAGGGGGGTCGTCGCGAGCAGTACTTC. This translates into CASSVGQGGRREQYF. The chain employs TRBV5-4 and TRBJ2-7; 11 nucleotides align to TRBD1. V shed 4 bases, J shed 6 bases, and the junction held 9 bases outside the gene matches. Germline V gives CDR1 SGHNT, CDR2 YYREEE (reference sequence). The CDR3 contains 15 residues.